These 25 T cell receptor beta chains share one sample of origin, sequenced in a study of shared clonotypes between healthy human individuals. The method was immunoSEQ multiplex PCR; TCRdb's version includes in-frame clones alone and lacks a portion of them. The repertoire holds around 2.5 million clones, with 80% to 95% as singletons. The sequenced sample consisted of naive CD4+ T cells from PBMCs. Subset: CD45RA+ positively selected. Receptor source: a man between 18 and 35 years old in good health. Some clones in this sample may be carry-over from other donors' samples.

This clone has a single count. CDR3 in amino acids: CASKRGPGQGFYEQYF. Here the CDR3 DNA reads TGTGCCAGCAAGCGGGGGCCGGGACAGGGCTTCTACGAGCAGTACTTC. This rearrangement joins TRBV5-6 to TRBJ2-5, with a tentative D call TRBD1 (9 bases). The DNA end lines up better with TRBJ2-7; the J call may be wrong. The length of the CDR3 is 16 residues. Germline CDR1 reads SGHDT; CDR2 reads YYEEEE.

The chain has TRBV19 and TRBJ2-2; maybe TRBD2 (6 bases). This CDR3 contains 14 residues. Germline lookup yields CDR1 LNHDA and CDR2 SQIVND (reference sequence). Trimming took 11 bases from V and 10 from J, leaving 23 bases between them. As DNA, the CDR3 is TGTGCCGTTCAAAGCGGGCGCCGGAGTGAGGAGCTGTTTTTT. It specifies CAVQSGRRSEELFF.

The chain has TRBV4-1 and TRBJ2-5; D is unresolved. Germline V gene lookup returns CDR1 MGHRA and CDR2 YSYEKL. This CDR3 region has 16 residues. The ends were cut back, 4 bases at V and 4 bases at J, with 19 bases in the middle. CDR3 sequence reads: CASSLSQSVGRETQYF. In DNA, the CDR3 is TGCGCCAGCAGCCTTTCTCAATCGGTGGGCCGAGAGACCCAGTACTTC.

CDR3 in amino acids: CASTDLWQPQHF. The CDR3, as DNA: TGTGCCAGCACCGATTTATGGCAGCCCCAGCATTTT. This chain uses TRBV28 with TRBJ1-5; D call uncertain. The CDR3 is 12 residues long. Germline V gene lookup returns CDR1 MDHEN and CDR2 SYDVKM. V lost 7 bases to trimming and J lost 7 bases, with 11 bases between them. Drawing the rest from reference TRBV28 and TRBJ1-5, the complete variable domain is DVKVTQSSRYLVKRTGEKVFLECVQDMDHENMFWYRQDPGLGLRLIYFSYDVKMKEKGDIPEGYSVSREKKERFSLILESASTNQTSMYLCASTDLWQPQHFGDGTRLSIL.

The chain is built from TRBV5-1 and TRBJ2-3, with TRBD2 matching over 9 bases. CDR3 length: 16 amino acids. V lost 6 bases to trimming and J lost 0 bases; unmatched junction nucleotides: 8. Germline V CDR1 and CDR2: SGHRS, YFSETQ. The CDR3 region has the DNA TGCGCCAGCACACCGGGACTAGCTACTAGCACAGATACGCAGTATTTT. Translating it yields CASTPGLATSTDTQYF.

The chain uses TRBV7-2 and TRBJ1-6; the match to TRBD1 covers 8 bases. The V gene end was trimmed by 7 bases and the J gene end by 12 bases; junction bases not matched to a gene: 8. The CDR3 sequence is 13 residues long. Germline loops: CDR1 SGHTA, CDR2 FQGNSA. The CDR3 coding sequence is TGTGCCAGCACCGGACAGGGAGGTGAACCCCTCCACTTT. This gives the protein CASTGQGGEPLHF.

This chain links TRBV5-1 with TRBJ1-2; possible D gene TRBD1, 5 bases. V was cut by 5 bases and J by 4 bases, with 18 bases left in between. Per the germline V gene, CDR1 is SGHRS and CDR2 is YFSETQ. CDR3 length equals 15 residues. The CDR3 here is CASSYDGLGGYGYTF. The CDR3 DNA reads as TGCGCCAGCAGTTATGATGGTTTGGGGGGCTATGGCTACACCTTC.

The chain couples TRBV15 to TRBJ2-7, with 10 bases that match TRBD2. The germline V gene encodes CDR1 LNHNV and CDR2 YYDKDF (reference sequence). The ends lost 0 bases at V and 9 bases at J; junction bases unmatched: 5. This CDR3 region has 14 residues. The CDR3 is CATSRDTSGNAQYF. The CDR3 DNA is TGTGCCACCAGCAGAGATACTAGCGGGAACGCGCAGTACTTC.

The chain has TRBV2 and TRBJ1-5; the D is unclear. The CDR3 covers 14 residues. The germline gives CDR1 SNHLY, CDR2 FYNNEI. V lost 4 bases and J 3 bases, leaving 10 bases between the germline ends. CDR3 amino acids: CASSGPAPNQPQHF. DNA for the CDR3: TGTGCCAGCAGTGGACCCGCCCCCAATCAGCCCCAGCATTTT.

The chain has TRBV5-1 and TRBJ1-2; D possibly corresponds to TRBD1 (5 bases). V lost 4 bases and J lost 7, with 14 bases in between. Looked up from germline, CDR1 is SGHRS and CDR2 is YFSETQ. The CDR3 extends over 13 amino acids. DNA for the CDR3: TGCGCCAGCAGCGTAACAGGTGCTGCTGGCTACACCTTC. Protein product: CASSVTGAAGYTF.

V usage is TRBV19 and J usage is TRBJ2-7; 8 positions agree with TRBD2. The ends lost 5 bases at V and 3 bases at J; junction bases unmatched: 6. CDR3 size: 14 residues. In germline, CDR1 is LNHDA, CDR2 SQIVND (reference sequence). This CDR3 reads CASSLTSGRYEQYF. Written as DNA, the CDR3 is TGTGCCAGTAGTCTTACTAGCGGCCGCTACGAGCAGTACTTC.

The V gene is TRBV18, the J gene TRBJ2-5; a possible D gene is TRBD2 (6 bases). Germline lookup yields CDR1 KGHSH and CDR2 LQKENI. V lost 6 bases to trimming and J lost 1 base, with 15 bases between them. The CDR3 runs 15 residues. The CDR3 sequence: CASSRGTGTQETQYF. In DNA, the CDR3 is TGTGCCAGCTCGCGCGGGACGGGGACCCAAGAGACCCAGTACTTC.

The rearrangement links TRBV7-2 to TRBJ1-5, with D uncertain. CDR3 length: 14 amino acids. V was trimmed by 1 base and J by 9 bases, leaving 13 bases between them. Per the germline V gene, CDR1 is SGHTA and CDR2 is FQGNSA. The DNA of the CDR3 is TGTGCCAGCAGCTTAGAGGTCGTAGGGAGGCCCCAGCATTTT. Its protein is CASSLEVVGRPQHF.

This rearrangement joins TRBV5-1 to TRBJ2-1; 11 bases fit TRBD1. J lost 6 bases, V lost 1 base, and 24 bases had no gene match. The CDR3 extends over 22 amino acids. Germline assignment: CDR1 SGHRS and CDR2 YFSETQ. The CDR3 bases are TGCGCCAGCAGCTTGCCTCTTAAGCTTGGACAGGGGGCCCTAGCGGGAACCAATGAGCAGTTCTTC. The encoded protein is CASSLPLKLGQGALAGTNEQFF.

The J gene is TRBJ2-7, the V gene TRBV6-1; D is ambiguous. From germline, CDR1 is MNHNS and CDR2 SASEGT. The CDR3 runs 16 residues. V was cut by 0 bases and J by 3 bases, with 15 bases left in between. The CDR3 here is CASSEASPGLGYEQYF. The CDR3, as DNA: TGTGCCAGCAGTGAAGCGTCACCGGGTCTTGGCTACGAGCAGTACTTC.

This chain joins TRBV27 and TRBJ1-2; D is perhaps TRBD1 (5 bases). Germline values: CDR1 MNHEY, CDR2 SMNVEV (reference sequence). The CDR3 spans 13 residues. The V end was cut by 6 bases, the J end by 7 bases, with 15 bases between. CDR3 DNA sequence: TGTGCCAGCAGAGGAGCCCGGGGGGTTGGCTACACCTTC. Protein product: CASRGARGVGYTF.

On this clone: This sample includes further DNA sequences coding for the same CDR3. V is TRBV20-1 and J is TRBJ1-2, with 7 bases aligning to TRBD1. The CDR3 runs to 9 residues. The junction had 0 bases not matched to a gene; V was cut back by 6 bases and J by 8 bases. The germline gives CDR1 DFQATT, CDR2 SNEGSKA (reference sequence). CDR3 in amino acids: CSAGGGYTF. The CDR3 region has the DNA TGCAGTGCAGGGGGCGGCTACACCTTC.

V and J are TRBV5-8 and TRBJ1-5; perhaps TRBD1 as D (6 bases). Per the germline V gene, CDR1 is SGHTS and CDR2 is YDEGEE. CDR3 length: 16 amino acids. Trimming took off 5 bases at V and 3 bases at J, with 18 bases between the two ends. The CDR3 coding sequence is TGTGCCAGCAGTCAAAAGGGGGGGGCTAACAATCAGCCCCAGCATTTT. Protein product: CASSQKGGANNQPQHF.

A single count supports this clone. The gene calls are TRBV7-9 and TRBJ1-1; D call uncertain. The CDR3 is made up of 14 amino acids. Between the trimmed V and J ends, which lost 5 bases and 3 bases, there was a span of 13 bases. The germline V gene has CDR1 SEHNR and CDR2 FQNEAQ (reference sequence). The CDR3 is CASSPHYRDTEAFF. CDR3 DNA sequence: TGTGCCAGCAGCCCCCATTATAGGGACACTGAAGCTTTCTTT.

This clone came up a few times. The J gene is TRBJ2-1, the V gene TRBV5-4; 11 bases are shared with TRBD2. Germline CDR1 reads SGHNT; CDR2 reads YYREEE (reference sequence). The CDR3 spans 15 residues. With 4 bases clipped from V and 4 bases from J, the junction kept 4 bases outside the gene matches. CDR3 bases: TGTGCCAGCAGCACCGGGACTAGCGGATACAATGAGCAGTTCTTC. Translating it yields CASSTGTSGYNEQFF.

This chain joins TRBV4-1 and TRBJ2-2; D is possibly TRBD1 (5 bases). Germline-derived CDR1 and CDR2 are MGHRA and YSYEKL. Trimming left V 1 base short and J 8 bases short, with 20 bases between. This CDR3 contains 17 residues. The CDR3 nucleotides are TGCGCCAGCAGCCAAGTTAACCCGAAAACCCGGACAGGGGAGCTGTTTTTT. Translated, it gives CASSQVNPKTRTGELFF.

The chain has TRBV5-1 and TRBJ1-5, with D possibly being TRBD1 (5 bases). V lost 5 bases and J lost 4, with 10 bases in between. Per germline, CDR1 SGHRS and CDR2 YFSETQ. CDR3 length: 13 residues. DNA for the CDR3: TGCGCCAGCAGGCCGGAGGGGAATCAGCCCCAGCATTTT. Translated: CASRPEGNQPQHF. Combining the CDR3 with reference TRBV5-1 and TRBJ1-5 gives the whole variable domain KAGVTQTPRYLIKTRGQQVTLSCSPISGHRSVSWYQQTPGQGLQFLFEYFSETQRNKGNFPGRFSGRQFSNSRSEMNVSTLELGDSALYLCASRPEGNQPQHFGDGTRLSIL.

The chain combines TRBV28 with TRBJ2-7, with a possible D match to TRBD1 (6 bases). CDR1 and CDR2 from the germline V gene are MDHEN and SYDVKM. Trimming cost V 5 bases and J 1 base, with 15 bases left between them. This CDR3 region has 15 residues. The CDR3 is CASSVLGTLSYEQYF. CDR3 nucleotides: TGTGCCAGCAGTGTTCTCGGGACACTTTCCTACGAGCAGTACTTC.

This chain uses TRBV5-1 with TRBJ1-1; D possibly corresponds to TRBD1 (5 bases). Looked up from germline, CDR1 is SGHRS and CDR2 is YFSETQ. Trimming stripped 0 bases from V and 5 bases from J, with 14 bases between. CDR3 length equals 15 residues. CDR3 bases: TGCGCCAGCAGCTTGGCTCTCACCGAGGGGACTGAAGCTTTCTTT. It specifies CASSLALTEGTEAFF.

The chain couples TRBV12-5 to TRBJ2-5; possibly TRBD2 for D (5 bases). CDR3 length equals 13 residues. Trimming removed 4 bases from V and 9 bases from J, with 15 bases in between. Germline V gene data show CDR1 as LGHNT and CDR2 as FRNRAP. The CDR3 spells CASGSLASGPQYF. For the CDR3, the DNA is TGTGCTAGTGGTTCTCTCGCGAGCGGACCCCAGTACTTC.